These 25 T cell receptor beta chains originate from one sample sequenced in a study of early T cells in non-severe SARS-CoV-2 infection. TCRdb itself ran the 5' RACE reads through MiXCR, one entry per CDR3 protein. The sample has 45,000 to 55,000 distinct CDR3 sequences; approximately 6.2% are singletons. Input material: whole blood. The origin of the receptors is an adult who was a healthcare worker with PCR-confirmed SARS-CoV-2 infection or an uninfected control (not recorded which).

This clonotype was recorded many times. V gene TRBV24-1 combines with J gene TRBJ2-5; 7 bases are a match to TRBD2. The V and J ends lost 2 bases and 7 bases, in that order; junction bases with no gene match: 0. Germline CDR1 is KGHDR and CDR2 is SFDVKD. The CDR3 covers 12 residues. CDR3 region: CATSDWEGTQYF. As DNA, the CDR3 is TGTGCCACCAGTGATTGGGAGGGGACCCAGTACTTC.

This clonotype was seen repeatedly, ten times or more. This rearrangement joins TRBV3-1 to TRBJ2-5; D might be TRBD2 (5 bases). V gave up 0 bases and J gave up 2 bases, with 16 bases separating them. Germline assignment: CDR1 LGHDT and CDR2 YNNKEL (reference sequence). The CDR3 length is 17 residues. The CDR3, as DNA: TGTGCCAGCAGCCAAGAGTCGGCAGTACTAGAGCAAGAGACCCAGTACTTC. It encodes CASSQESAVLEQETQYF.

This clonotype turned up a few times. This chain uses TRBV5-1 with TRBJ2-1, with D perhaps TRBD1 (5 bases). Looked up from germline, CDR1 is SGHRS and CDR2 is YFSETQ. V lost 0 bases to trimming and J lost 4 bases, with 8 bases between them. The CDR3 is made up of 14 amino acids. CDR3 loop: CASSLGQSYNEQFF. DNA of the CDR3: TGCGCCAGCAGCTTGGGACAGAGTTACAATGAGCAGTTCTTC.

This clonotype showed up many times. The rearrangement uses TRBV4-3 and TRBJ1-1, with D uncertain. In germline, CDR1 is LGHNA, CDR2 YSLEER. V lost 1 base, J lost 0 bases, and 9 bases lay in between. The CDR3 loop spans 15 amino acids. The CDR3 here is CASSQAQNMNTEAFF. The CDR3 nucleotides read TGCGCCAGCAGCCAAGCTCAGAACATGAACACTGAAGCTTTCTTT.

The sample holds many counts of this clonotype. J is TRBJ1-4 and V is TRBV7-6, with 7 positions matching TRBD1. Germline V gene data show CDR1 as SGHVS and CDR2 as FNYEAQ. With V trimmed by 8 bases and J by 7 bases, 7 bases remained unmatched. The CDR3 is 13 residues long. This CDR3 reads CASQDRSSEKLFF. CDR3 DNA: TGTGCCAGCCAGGACAGGTCCAGTGAAAAACTGTTTTTT.

The CDR3 bases are TGTGCCAGCAGTTTTCAGGGTTCCGGGGAGCTGTTTTTT. Encoded protein: CASSFQGSGELFF. J is TRBJ2-2 and V is TRBV12-3 or TRBV12-4; D is perhaps TRBD1 (5 bases). The CDR3 consists of 13 residues. The germline V and J ends were trimmed by 3 bases and 6 bases, with 8 bases remaining between them.

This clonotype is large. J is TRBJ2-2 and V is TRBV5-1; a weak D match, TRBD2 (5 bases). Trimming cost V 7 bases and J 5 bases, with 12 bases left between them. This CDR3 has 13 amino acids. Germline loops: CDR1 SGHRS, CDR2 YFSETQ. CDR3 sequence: CASRAPGTGELFF. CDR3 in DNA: TGCGCCAGCCGGGCCCCGGGGACCGGGGAGCTGTTTTTT.

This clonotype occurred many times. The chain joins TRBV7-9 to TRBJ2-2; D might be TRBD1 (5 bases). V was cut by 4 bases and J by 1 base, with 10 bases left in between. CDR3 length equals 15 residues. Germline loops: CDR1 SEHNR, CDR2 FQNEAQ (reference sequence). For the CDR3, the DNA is TGTGCCAGCAGCTCCCTCGACAGGAACACCGGGGAGCTGTTTTTT. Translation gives CASSSLDRNTGELFF.

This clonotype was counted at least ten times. The DNA of the CDR3 is TGTGCCAGCAGCGTAGAGGGGCACACTGAAGCTTTCTTT. Amino acids: CASSVEGHTEAFF. V usage is TRBV9 and J usage is TRBJ1-1, with TRBD1 as a possible D gene (5 bases). Germline loops: CDR1 SGDLS, CDR2 YYNGEE. V lost 0 bases to trimming and J lost 3 bases, with 6 bases between them. The CDR3 totals 13 residues.

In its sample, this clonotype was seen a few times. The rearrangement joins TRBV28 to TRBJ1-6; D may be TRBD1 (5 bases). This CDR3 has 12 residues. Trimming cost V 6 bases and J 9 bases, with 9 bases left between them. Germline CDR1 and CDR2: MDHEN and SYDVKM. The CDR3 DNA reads TGTGCCAGCAGCCTTGGGGGTTCACCCCTCCACTTT. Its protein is CASSLGGSPLHF. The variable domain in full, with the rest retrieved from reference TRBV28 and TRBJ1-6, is DVKVTQSSRYLVKRTGEKVFLECVQDMDHENMFWYRQDPGLGLRLIYFSYDVKMKEKGDIPEGYSVSREKKERFSLILESASTNQTSMYLCASSLGGSPLHFGNGTRLTVT.

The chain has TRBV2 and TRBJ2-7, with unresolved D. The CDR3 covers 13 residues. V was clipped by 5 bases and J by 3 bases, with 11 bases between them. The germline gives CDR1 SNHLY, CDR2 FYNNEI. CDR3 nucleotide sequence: TGTGCCAGCAGTTTGGAAGGGTACTACGAGCAGTACTTC. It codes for CASSLEGYYEQYF.

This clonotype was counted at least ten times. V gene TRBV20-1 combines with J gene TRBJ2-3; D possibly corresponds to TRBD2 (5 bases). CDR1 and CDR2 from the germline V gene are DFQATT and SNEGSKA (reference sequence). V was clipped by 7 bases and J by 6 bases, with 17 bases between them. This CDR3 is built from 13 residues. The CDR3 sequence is CSGGWEFRDTQYF. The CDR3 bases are TGCAGTGGAGGGTGGGAGTTTAGGGATACGCAGTATTTT.

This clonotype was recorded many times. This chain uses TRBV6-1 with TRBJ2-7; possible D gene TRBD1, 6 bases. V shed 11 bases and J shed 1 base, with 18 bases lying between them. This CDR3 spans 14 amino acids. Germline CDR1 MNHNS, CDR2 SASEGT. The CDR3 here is CAGKLDGQSYEQYF. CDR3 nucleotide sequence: TGTGCCGGAAAGTTGGACGGACAGTCCTACGAGCAGTACTTC.

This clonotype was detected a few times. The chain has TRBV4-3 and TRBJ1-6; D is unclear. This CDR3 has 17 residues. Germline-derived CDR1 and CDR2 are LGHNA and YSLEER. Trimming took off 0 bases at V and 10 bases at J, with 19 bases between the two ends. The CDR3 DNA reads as TGCGCCAGCAGCCAAGATTCGGGCAGGTGGTATGGATCACCCCTCCACTTT. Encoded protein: CASSQDSGRWYGSPLHF.

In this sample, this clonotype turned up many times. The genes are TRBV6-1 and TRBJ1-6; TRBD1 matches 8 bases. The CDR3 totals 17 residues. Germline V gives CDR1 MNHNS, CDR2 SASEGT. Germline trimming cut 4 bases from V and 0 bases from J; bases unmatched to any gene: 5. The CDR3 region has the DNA TGTGCCAGCAGTGCTACAGGGGGAAGCTCCTATAATTCACCCCTCCACTTT. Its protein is CASSATGGSSYNSPLHF.

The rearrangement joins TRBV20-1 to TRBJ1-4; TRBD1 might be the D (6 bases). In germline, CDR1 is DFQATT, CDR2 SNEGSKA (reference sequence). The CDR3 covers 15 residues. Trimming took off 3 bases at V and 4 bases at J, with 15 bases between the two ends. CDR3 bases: TGCAGTGCTAGCCCCGGACAGATTAATAATGAAAAACTGTTTTTT. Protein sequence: CSASPGQINNEKLFF.

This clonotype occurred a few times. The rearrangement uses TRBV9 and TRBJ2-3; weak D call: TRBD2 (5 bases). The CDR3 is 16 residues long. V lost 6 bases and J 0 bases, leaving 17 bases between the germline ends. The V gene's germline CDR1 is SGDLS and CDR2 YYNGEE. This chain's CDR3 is CASTRSRGLSTDTQYF. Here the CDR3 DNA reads TGTGCCAGCACCCGGAGTCGGGGTTTGAGCACAGATACGCAGTATTTT.

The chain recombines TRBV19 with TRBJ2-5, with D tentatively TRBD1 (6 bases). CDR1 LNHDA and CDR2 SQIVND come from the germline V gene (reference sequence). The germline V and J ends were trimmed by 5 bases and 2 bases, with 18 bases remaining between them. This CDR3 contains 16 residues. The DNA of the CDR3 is TGTGCCAGTAGTCCCTGGGGGACATCCGATCAAGAGACCCAGTACTTC. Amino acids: CASSPWGTSDQETQYF.

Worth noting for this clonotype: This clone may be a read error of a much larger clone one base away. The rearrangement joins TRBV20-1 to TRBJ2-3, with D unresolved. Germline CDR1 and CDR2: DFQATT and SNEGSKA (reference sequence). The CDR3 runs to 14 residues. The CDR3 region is CSARVDLSTDTQCF. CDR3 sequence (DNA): TGCAGTGCTAGAGTTGACCTAAGCACAGATACGCAGTGTTTT.

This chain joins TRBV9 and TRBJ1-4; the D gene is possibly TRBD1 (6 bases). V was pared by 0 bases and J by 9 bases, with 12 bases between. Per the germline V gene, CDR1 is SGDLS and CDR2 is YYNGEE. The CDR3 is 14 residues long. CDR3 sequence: CASSVGGGTKKLFF. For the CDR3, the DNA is TGTGCCAGCAGCGTAGGCGGGGGCACGAAAAAACTGTTTTTT.

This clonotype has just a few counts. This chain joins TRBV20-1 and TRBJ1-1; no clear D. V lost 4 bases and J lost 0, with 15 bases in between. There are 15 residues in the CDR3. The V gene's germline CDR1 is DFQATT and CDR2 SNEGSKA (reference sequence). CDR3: CSAKEVAVMNTEAFF. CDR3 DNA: TGCAGTGCTAAGGAAGTGGCGGTAATGAACACTGAAGCTTTCTTT.

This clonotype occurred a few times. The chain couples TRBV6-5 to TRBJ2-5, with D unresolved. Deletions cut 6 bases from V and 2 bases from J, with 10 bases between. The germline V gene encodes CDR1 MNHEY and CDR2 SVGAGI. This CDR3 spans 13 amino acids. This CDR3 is CASSLQRQETQYF. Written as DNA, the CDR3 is TGTGCCAGCAGCCTACAGAGACAAGAGACCCAGTACTTC.

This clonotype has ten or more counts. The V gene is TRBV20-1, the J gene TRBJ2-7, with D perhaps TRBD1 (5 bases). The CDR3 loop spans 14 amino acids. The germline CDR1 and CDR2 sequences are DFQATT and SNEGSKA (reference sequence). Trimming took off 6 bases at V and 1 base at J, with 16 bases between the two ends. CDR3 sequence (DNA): TGCAGTGCGACGGAACACGACAGATCCTACGAGCAGTACTTC. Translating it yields CSATEHDRSYEQYF.

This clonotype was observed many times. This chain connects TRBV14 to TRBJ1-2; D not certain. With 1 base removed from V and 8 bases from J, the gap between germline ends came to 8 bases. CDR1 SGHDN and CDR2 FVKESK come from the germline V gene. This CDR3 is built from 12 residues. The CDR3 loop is CASSQGTVGYTF. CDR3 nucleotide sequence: TGTGCCAGCAGCCAAGGGACCGTCGGCTACACCTTC.

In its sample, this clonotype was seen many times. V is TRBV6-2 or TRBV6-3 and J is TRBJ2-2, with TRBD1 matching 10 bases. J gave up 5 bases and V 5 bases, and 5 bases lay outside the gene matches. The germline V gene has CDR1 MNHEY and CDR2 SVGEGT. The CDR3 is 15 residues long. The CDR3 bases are TGTGCCAGCAGTCCCGGGACAGGGGATACCGGGGAGCTGTTTTTT. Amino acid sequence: CASSPGTGDTGELFF.